The source of this T cell receptor beta chain is a study of shared clonotypes between healthy human individuals. CD8 cells regarded as naive lacked CD45RO, were positively chosen for CCR7, and omitted terminally differentiated effector memory CD45RA+ cells. Original handling: ImmunoSEQ only sent back junction sequences with no quality scores, so filtering was done differently. Here immunoSEQ multiplex PCR was the method, and the copy in TCRdb shows in-frame clones only, minus some. V, J and clone size are those of that table, while D and trimming were read from the DNA. The sample lists 1.5 million to 2.5 million clones; approximately 94% were seen once. The ends lost 3 bases at V and 3 bases at J; junction bases unmatched: 6. The germline V gene has CDR1 SGDLS and CDR2 YYNGEE. The CDR3 is 14 residues long.

V gene TRBV9 combines with J gene TRBJ2-7; 7 bases are shared with TRBD1. Specimen: naive CD8+ T cells sorted from blood. This receptor was taken from a young man in good health. For the CDR3, the DNA is TGTGCCAGCAGCGGCCGGGACAGCGGCTACGAGCAGTACTTC. Translation gives CASSGRDSGYEQYF.